This T cell receptor beta chain was sequenced for a study of blood T cell repertoires in COVID-19. The authors' processing: Reference gene primer amplification in the assay estimated nucleated cell counts. TCRdb's copy holds only in-frame clones and misses some; the assay was immunoSEQ multiplex PCR. D and trimming come from the DNA, and the V and J calls and clone size come from that table. This table holds approximately 58,000 clones, 80% to 90% found once. Germline V gene lookup returns CDR1 SGHNT and CDR2 YYREEE (reference sequence). The CDR3 contains 16 residues. The ends were cut back, 3 bases at V and 6 bases at J, with 19 bases in the middle.

Material for sequencing was peripheral blood. The receptor comes from a man aged 55 to 69 with COVID-19, enrolled during active disease. J is TRBJ2-1 and V is TRBV5-4, with a possible D match to TRBD2 (7 bases). Here the CDR3 DNA reads TGTGCCAGCAGCTCCGTCAGGGGAGGGCCCGGCAATGAGCAGTTCTTC. This translates into CASSSVRGGPGNEQFF.